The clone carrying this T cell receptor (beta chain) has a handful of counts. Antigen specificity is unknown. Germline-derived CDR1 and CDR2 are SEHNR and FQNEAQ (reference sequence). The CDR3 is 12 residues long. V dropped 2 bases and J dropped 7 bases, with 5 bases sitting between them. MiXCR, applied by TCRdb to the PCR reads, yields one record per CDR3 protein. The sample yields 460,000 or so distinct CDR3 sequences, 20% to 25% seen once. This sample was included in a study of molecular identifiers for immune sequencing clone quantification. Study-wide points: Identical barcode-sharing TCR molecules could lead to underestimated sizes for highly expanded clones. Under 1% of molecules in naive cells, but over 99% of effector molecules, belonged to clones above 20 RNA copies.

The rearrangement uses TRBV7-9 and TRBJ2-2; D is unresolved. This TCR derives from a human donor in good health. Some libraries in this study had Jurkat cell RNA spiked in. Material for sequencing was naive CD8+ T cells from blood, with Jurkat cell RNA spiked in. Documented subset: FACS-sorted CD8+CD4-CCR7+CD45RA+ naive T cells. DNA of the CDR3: TGTGCCAGCAGCTTAAGTTACGGGGAGCTGTTTTTT. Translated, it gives CASSLSYGELFF.